The rows below give T cell receptor beta chains drawn from one sample of a study of cytomegalovirus exposure and HLA in healthy donors. Repertoires were generated with immunoSEQ multiplex PCR, while TCRdb's copy carries only in-frame clones and drops some. Counted here are roughly 190,000 clones, roughly nine tenths occurring once; the ten biggest clones make up 6.5% to 7.5%. Sample: PBMCs. These receptors all stem from a man aged 25-40 years in good health and CMV-seropositive. The conserved cysteine and the conserved F or W are not part of the CDR3 here. The order of the fields is CDR3 protein, J gene, V gene.

ASSMFSQGRNEKLF TRBJ1-4 TRBV19
ASSSRGGSGRTEQY TRBJ2-7 TRBV2
AWSVLTTYNEQF TRBJ2-1 TRBV30
ASSLPGLAGTGSYNEQF TRBJ2-1 TRBV27
ASSEEGVGNQPQH TRBJ1-5 TRBV6-1
ASSSQGHHYEQY TRBJ2-7 TRBV6-5
ASSLSSLGNTIY TRBJ1-3 TRBV28
ASSTTSHREQF TRBJ2-1 TRBV9
ASSDPRKNTGELF TRBJ2-2 TRBV2
ASSTAGTSGSKEQY TRBJ2-7 TRBV27
ASSLLDRDRVSGYT TRBJ1-2 TRBV7-9
ASSSSGSLAQETQY TRBJ2-5 TRBV6-5
ASSFTGGDLDEQF TRBJ2-1 TRBV7-3
ASSLSGQDNQPQH TRBJ1-5 TRBV7-9
ATSRDPPGARGYT TRBJ1-2 TRBV15
ASSSDRSNYGYT TRBJ1-2 TRBV27
ASSSHLQGTSNEKLF TRBJ1-4 TRBV7-6
ATSKGLAGDSVYNEQF TRBJ2-1 TRBV15
ASSLGGTDTQY TRBJ2-3 TRBV5-4
SVHGLSSNEQF TRBJ2-1 TRBV29-1
ASGRGLDQPQH TRBJ1-5 TRBV12-5
ASSVDAGANVLT TRBJ2-6 TRBV9
ATGTSGTSTQY TRBJ2-3 TRBV6-1
ASSLGSASLGTQY TRBJ2-3 TRBV5-4
ASSFTTGVGNTIY TRBJ1-3 TRBV6-5
ASSLYLPQKQGAPYEQY TRBJ2-7 TRBV27
ASSLTFRNQPQH TRBJ1-5 TRBV28
ASSLARRGGYT TRBJ1-2 TRBV7-9
ASSHQRASAVEQY TRBJ2-7 TRBV2
ASSYRVSHQPQH TRBJ1-5 TRBV6-5
ASSDLAAGSTDTQY TRBJ2-3 TRBV6-1
ASSTLAGATYEQY TRBJ2-7 TRBV19
ASSPPGTSDTDTQY TRBJ2-3 TRBV7-2
ASSPGKTNYGYT TRBJ1-2 TRBV18
SVRWGSEKLF TRBJ1-4 TRBV29-1
ASSLDPGAETQY TRBJ2-5 TRBV7-7
ASSPIEIGELF TRBJ2-2 TRBV18
ASMGRVPYEQY TRBJ2-7 TRBV19
ASSQDRGQGVWEKLF TRBJ1-4 TRBV2
ASSLDGTSTDTQY TRBJ2-3 TRBV13
ASSLSLRLAGGRDTQY TRBJ2-3 TRBV27